Listed here are 6 T cell receptor beta chains from one sample, sequenced in a study of vaccination effects on CD4 cells after COVID-19. Under the ViraFEST assay, PBMC were stimulated with viral peptide pools so that antigen-specific CD4+ T cells expanded. Sequencing was performed afterwards. Having been cultured for roughly 11 days, the cells underwent CD4+ T cell isolation. BNT162b2 vaccine or mRNA-1273 vaccine was given to participants in two doses. Sequencing was performed with immunoSEQ multiplex PCR; in TCRdb, only in-frame clones are kept and a portion is missing. This sample has 25,000 to 30,000 clones, with about 69% found just once. These receptors are not linked to any known antigen. Here the sequenced sample was CD4+ T cells from PBMCs cultured with HCoV-NL63 spike peptides, taken after COVID-19 vaccination. The receptors stem from a human donor who received a COVID-19 vaccine.

The rearrangement links TRBV6-5 to TRBJ2-5; D might be TRBD2 (5 bases). V lost 2 bases and J 4 bases, leaving 8 bases between the germline ends. The germline gives CDR1 MNHEY, CDR2 SVGAGI. This CDR3 spans 13 amino acids. For the CDR3, the DNA is TGTGCCAGCAGTTACCGGGAAGGAGAGACCCAGTACTTC. This gives the protein CASSYREGETQYF.

This chain's CDR3 is CASSQVLAGAGELFF. In DNA form, the CDR3 reads TGTGCCAGCAGCCAAGTCCTAGCGGGAGCCGGGGAGCTGTTTTTT. The chain has TRBV3-1 (or the pseudogene TRBV3-2) and TRBJ2-2, with TRBD2 matching 10 bases. Germline V CDR1 and CDR2: LGHDT, YNNKEL (reference sequence). V lost 1 base, J lost 6 bases, and 2 bases stayed unmatched. CDR3 length: 15 residues.

V usage is TRBV11-3 and J usage is TRBJ2-3, with TRBD1 matching 11 bases. Trimming removed 1 base from V and 5 bases from J; junction bases left unmatched: 5. Per germline, CDR1 SGHNT and CDR2 YENEEA. CDR3 length: 16 amino acids. The CDR3 spells CASSLGGTGGGDTQYF. CDR3 DNA: TGTGCCAGCAGCTTAGGAGGGACAGGGGGAGGAGATACGCAGTATTTT.

The rearrangement uses TRBV6-5 and TRBJ1-2; 7 bases align to TRBD1. Germline CDR1 reads MNHEY; CDR2 reads SVGAGI. CDR3 length: 15 amino acids. V shed 7 bases and J 5 bases; nucleotides not matched to a gene: 13. CDR3 nucleotides: TGTGCCAGCACTATAAGGGGGCAGGCCCCTTATGGCTACACCTTC. Translation: CASTIRGQAPYGYTF.

The V gene is TRBV3-1 (or the pseudogene TRBV3-2), the J gene TRBJ1-2, with D uncertain. Trimming took 4 bases from V and 10 from J, leaving 13 bases between them. The germline gives CDR1 LGHDT, CDR2 YNNKEL (reference sequence). The CDR3 runs to 12 residues. The CDR3 loop reads CASSPGGLVYTF. The CDR3 DNA sequence: TGTGCCAGCAGCCCGGGAGGGCTAGTCTACACCTTC.

J is TRBJ2-1 and V is TRBV4-1; D tentatively reads TRBD1 or TRBD2 (6 bases each). With 4 bases removed from V and 3 bases from J, the gap between germline ends came to 13 bases. The V gene's germline CDR1 is MGHRA and CDR2 YSYEKL. This CDR3 contains 15 residues. The CDR3 here is CASSRGGGYYNEQFF. Here the CDR3 DNA reads TGCGCCAGCAGCCGCGGAGGGGGGTACTACAATGAGCAGTTCTTC.